This T cell receptor (beta chain) emerged from a study of human T cells and chemical hapten exposure. Study-wide results and caveats: DPC sensitization did not alter TCRs above 1 in 1000 frequency.

Time point defined: healthy volunteer bleed at 2 weeks. Total RNA was extracted from unfractionated whole blood. This CDR3 is 14 amino acids long. V lost 5 bases, J lost 7 bases, and 15 bases lay in between. Germline V lookup: CDR1 SEHNR, CDR2 FQNEAQ (reference sequence). Individual cDNA molecules in this library carried unique molecular identifiers. In the original processing: Samples held a median of approximately 96,000 TCRs, range roughly 20,000–700,000. One entry per CDR3 protein, called by TCRdb with MiXCR from the RACE reads. The authors' filters were not applied to this entry. There are approximately 33,000 distinct CDR3 sequences in the sample; less than 8% occur only once, and approximately 10% lies in the top ten. This clonotype was detected ten times or more. The antigen is undetermined.

The chain combines TRBV7-9 with TRBJ2-1; D is ambiguous. This receptor was obtained from a human donor in good health. Some clones in this sample may be carry-over from other donors' samples. Sequencing was done on a sample of whole blood. The CDR3 loop is CASSPTLRPNEQFF. In DNA, the CDR3 is TGTGCCAGCAGCCCTACGTTGAGGCCAAATGAGCAGTTCTTC.